The present T cell receptor beta chain was sequenced within a study of regulatory T cells in long-lasting Graves disease. iRepertoire HTBI primers and Arm-PCR of CDR3 regions built TCR beta libraries. MiXCR, applied by TCRdb to the multiplex PCR reads, yields one record per CDR3 protein. The sample has about 370,000 distinct CDR3 sequences, less than 20% seen once; the top ten hold around a fifth. With V trimmed by 0 bases and J by 6 bases, 5 bases remained unmatched. CDR1 MGHRA and CDR2 YSYEKL come from the germline V gene. The CDR3 contains 16 residues. Indicated time point: newly diagnosed GD, antithyroid drugs for less than 3 months. TCR sequences were obtained from RNA taken from PBMCs. This clonotype was recorded a few times.

The chain uses TRBV4-1 and TRBJ1-4, with 9 bases identical to TRBD1. Material: peripheral blood mononuclear cells (PBMCs), obtained at new diagnosis, from a patient treated with antithyroid drugs. The clonotype comes from a female donor with Graves disease. The DNA of the CDR3 is TGCGCCAGCAGCCAAGATAACAGGGGGCGCCATGAAAAACTGTTTTTT. Protein product: CASSQDNRGRHEKLFF.